This T cell receptor (beta chain) was sequenced for a study of T cells in Graves' hyperthyroidism and ophthalmopathy (dated by TCRdb to the late 2010s). A note on the overall study: Peripheral blood was sampled at the time of initial diagnosis, prior to any treatment. Thyroid tissue and blood T-cell repertoires from about six Graves' hyperthyroidism patients were also compared in the study. TCR V-J signatures able to tell the groups apart were searched for in a discovery cohort of more than 90 patients, of whom 40 to 45 had Graves' ophthalmopathy and around 58 had stable Graves' hyperthyroidism. The paper reports TCR Vbeta CDR3 sequencing of 135 peripheral blood samples: 40 to 45 ophthalmopathy, 75 to 80 hyperthyroidism and 17 progressor patients. The approximately 98 discovery patients were randomly divided into training and test sets at a 7:3 ratio. Prospective prediction of ophthalmopathy was tested in an independent validation cohort of 18 to 20 hyperthyroidism patients and approximately 17 patients who later progressed to ophthalmopathy. Following sampling, methimazole starting at 30 mg daily was given to hyperthyroidism patients, and high-dose intravenous methylprednisolone was given to ophthalmopathy patients.

Comment on this clonotype: This clone's antigen is unknown. Being one base from a much bigger clone, this may be a read error.

Here is what the overall study found, with its caveats: Blood samples also contained most of the expanded thyroid clonotypes (frequency above 0.001), which suggests that blood repertoires may reflect thyroid immune responses. No statistical method was used to fix the sample size in advance, and group allocation was not hidden from the investigators. In validation, the model predicted progression to ophthalmopathy a median of roughly 6.2 months before onset, with roughly 71% sensitivity and about 72% specificity. Ophthalmopathy was separated from stable hyperthyroidism by a 13 V-J signature model, with approximately 85% sensitivity and roughly 81% specificity obtained in cross-validation and 80%/75% obtained in testing.

The TCR beta CDR3 regions were amplified from RNA transcripts. A first-round RT-PCR of the TCR CDR3 used the HTBI primer set with the Qiagen OneStep RT-PCR kit. The libraries were constructed in a second round of multiplex PCR and then size-selected and purified. Libraries were sequenced paired-end with 100 bp reads on an Illumina HiSeq2000. As for the authors' bioinformatics: SOAPnuke was used to process the raw data, with reads discarded if the reads contained adapters or uncalled bases, had a mean Phred below 15, or lacked an exact constant-primer or identifier match. COPE v1.2.5 was used to merge the high-quality paired reads, and each unique nucleotide sequence was defined as a clonotype. Clonotypes were aligned to IMGT TRBV, TRBD and TRBJ reference segments using MiTCR v1.1. The analysis included only V-J combinations with a frequency above 0.0001, which together covered 99% to 99.2% of the repertoires. A TCS score was defined as the ratio of F50 (clonal expansion) to E x V (chaos), with BLOSUM62-based TCRdist applied between CDR3 peptides within each V-J. Welch's t-statistics and random forest reduced several hundred V-J features to 13, which were used in a naive Bayes classifier (R e1071). TCRdb handled the public reads itself, with Q25 trimming in fastp and clone calling in MiXCR, and kept productive beta chains. Each record represents a unique CDR3 protein, reported with the most common genes and DNA among its rows. These V and J calls originate from TCRdb's pipeline instead of the authors' own analysis. The sample table shows a few hundred thousand distinct CDR3 sequences, and roughly 16% are seen once. The ten largest clones represent less than 3.5% of the sample.

Ophthalmopathy patients had moderately to severely active disease, Clinical Activity Score of at least 3, NOSPECS grade of at least 4, and duration under 3 months. Patients with uncontrolled infections, other autoimmune diseases, pregnancy or lactation were excluded. Diagnoses were established on the basis of clinical symptoms, serum thyroxine and TRAb, thyroid ultrasound, and orbital computed tomography. PBMCs were isolated from 7.5 to 10 ml of fresh peripheral blood by Ficoll-Paque density gradient centrifugation. Trizol reagent was used to extract total RNA, and RNA quality was then checked on an Agilent 2100 Bioanalyzer. The sequence was obtained from a woman aged 40 to 49 with Graves' ophthalmopathy. The material sequenced was blood.

The nucleotides are TGTGCCAGCAGCCAAGGAAGCTCCTATAATTCACCCCTCCGCTTT. It specifies CASSQGSSYNSPLRF. The chain couples TRBV3-1 to TRBJ1-6; the D gene assignment is ambiguous. Reading the germline V gene (reference sequence) gives CDR1 LGHDT and CDR2 YNNKEL. The CDR3, from cysteine to phenylalanine, totals 15 residues. The CDR3 DNA has 45 bases and is translated from base 1.